Presented here are 14 T cell receptor beta chains from one specimen sequenced in a study of graft-versus-host responses after intestinal transplantation. Assay: immunoSEQ multiplex PCR; the TCRdb copy retains only in-frame clones and omits some. Of about 60,000 clones listed, about nine tenths are singletons. Both intraepithelial and lamina propria lymphocytes were released by processing graft tissue. The input for sequencing was ileum tissue, taken less than 400 days after transplant. The source of these receptors is a human patient who received an intestinal transplant, so some T cells may come from the graft donor.

The chain uses TRBV7-9 and TRBJ2-2, with TRBD1 matching 10 bases. Per germline, CDR1 SEHNR and CDR2 FQNEAQ (reference sequence). The CDR3 has 16 amino acids. J was trimmed by 7 bases and V by 5 bases; bases with no gene match: 10. CDR3 DNA: TGTGCCAGCAGCACAACCGGGACAGGGGTGATCGGGGAGCTGTTTTTT. Translated: CASSTTGTGVIGELFF.

This chain links TRBV7-7 with TRBJ2-5, with 9 bases identical to TRBD2. The junction had 9 bases not matched to a gene; V was cut back by 5 bases and J by 2 bases. This CDR3 is built from 16 residues. CDR1 is SSHAT, CDR2 FNYEAQ, per germline (reference sequence). The CDR3 coding sequence is TGTGCCAGCAGCCTACTCGCGGGGGGGCTTCAAGAGACCCAGTACTTC. It yields the protein CASSLLAGGLQETQYF.

The chain is built from TRBV6-5 and TRBJ1-1; D ambiguous. CDR1 MNHEY and CDR2 SVGAGI come from the germline V gene. The CDR3 runs to 14 residues. V lost 0 bases and J lost 2, with 7 bases in between. The CDR3 DNA sequence: TGTGCCAGCAGTTACTCGCCAGTTAACACTGAAGCTTTCTTT. This encodes CASSYSPVNTEAFF.

The CDR3: CASSGGHSNQPQHF. In DNA form, the CDR3 reads TGCGCCAGCTCAGGGGGGCATAGCAATCAGCCCCAGCATTTT. The chain links TRBV5-1 to TRBJ1-5, with 7 positions matching TRBD1. The V gene's germline CDR1 is SGHRS and CDR2 YFSETQ. V lost 7 bases, J lost 0 bases, and 4 bases stayed unmatched. The CDR3 totals 14 residues.

The V and J genes are TRBV4-1 and TRBJ2-2; D ambiguous. Trimming cost V 1 base and J 4 bases, with 13 bases left between them. The germline V gene encodes CDR1 MGHRA and CDR2 YSYEKL. The CDR3 extends over 16 amino acids. The CDR3 coding sequence is TGCGCCAGCAGCCAAGCCGGTTTACTTCGCACCGGGGAGCTGTTTTTT. Translation gives CASSQAGLLRTGELFF.

The chain links TRBV29-1 to TRBJ1-2; 9 nucleotides line up with TRBD1. The J segment lost 3 bases and the V segment lost 3 bases, leaving 11 bases of the junction unmatched. The CDR3 covers 16 residues. The germline CDR1 and CDR2 sequences are SQVTM and ANQGSEA. The chain's CDR3 is CSVDEQQGAIHYGYTF. The CDR3 region has the DNA TGCAGCGTTGATGAACAACAGGGGGCCATTCACTATGGCTACACCTTC.

The V call is TRBV5-6, the J call TRBJ1-6, with no clear D. Trimming stripped 3 bases from V and 0 bases from J, with 4 bases between. This CDR3 spans 14 amino acids. From germline, CDR1 is SGHDT and CDR2 YYEEEE. CDR3 sequence reads: CASSSGSYNSPLHF. The CDR3, as DNA: TGTGCCAGCAGCTCTGGCTCCTATAATTCACCCCTCCACTTT.

This sequence joins TRBV7-2 and TRBJ2-6; maybe TRBD2 (6 bases). Germline V gene data show CDR1 as SGHTA and CDR2 as FQGNSA. CDR3 length: 17 residues. V was cut by 1 base and J by 1 base, with 11 bases left in between. The chain's CDR3 is CASSLERLGSGANVLTF. As DNA, the CDR3 is TGTGCCAGCAGCTTAGAGAGACTAGGTTCTGGGGCCAACGTCCTGACTTTC.

DNA for the CDR3: TGTGCCAGCAGCACGCGTACAGGGCTCCGGTATGGCTACACCTTC. This encodes CASSTRTGLRYGYTF. This chain links TRBV6-1 with TRBJ1-2, with D possibly matching TRBD1 (6 bases). Germline V gene data show CDR1 as MNHNS and CDR2 as SASEGT. V was cut by 6 bases and J by 5 bases, with 19 bases left in between. The CDR3 has 15 amino acids.

The CDR3 region is CASSLGTTGKREQYF. The DNA of the CDR3 is TGTGCCAGCAGCTTAGGAACGACAGGGAAGCGAGAGCAGTACTTC. The rearrangement uses TRBV11-2 and TRBJ2-5; 7 bases agree with TRBD1. CDR1 is SGHAT and CDR2 is FQNNGV in the germline V gene. With V trimmed by 1 base and J by 11 bases, 13 bases remained unmatched. The CDR3 spans 15 residues.

V gene TRBV28 combines with J gene TRBJ2-1; D is undetermined. Germline CDR1 reads MDHEN; CDR2 reads SYDVKM. The length of the CDR3 is 14 residues. Trimming stripped 1 base from V and 7 bases from J, with 11 bases between. As DNA, the CDR3 is TGTGCCAGCAGTTTATATCCCCACCCAAATGAGCAGTTCTTC. The encoded protein is CASSLYPHPNEQFF.

The rearrangement joins TRBV5-1 to TRBJ2-3, with unresolved D. CDR1 and CDR2 from the germline V gene are SGHRS and YFSETQ. With 4 bases removed from V and 6 bases from J, the gap between germline ends came to 12 bases. The CDR3 contains 13 residues. In DNA form, the CDR3 reads TGCGCCAGCAGCCCCCAAGCCGGGGATACGCAGTATTTT. Residues: CASSPQAGDTQYF.

The chain employs TRBV7-3 and TRBJ1-1; D is unresolved. Germline V gene lookup returns CDR1 SGHTA and CDR2 FQGTGA. V lost 1 base, J lost 0 bases, and 12 bases lay in between. The CDR3 totals 16 residues. In DNA, the CDR3 is TGTGCCAGCAGCTTAAACCTCATATTTATGAACACTGAAGCTTTCTTT. Translated, it gives CASSLNLIFMNTEAFF.

This chain connects TRBV27 to TRBJ2-7; TRBD1 agrees at 12 bases. The CDR3 length is 17 residues. J lost 5 bases, V lost 5 bases, and 13 bases had no gene match. Per the germline V gene, CDR1 is MNHEY and CDR2 is SMNVEV (reference sequence). As DNA, the CDR3 is TGTGCCAGCAGTCACGTCCCACTGGGGACAGGGGGCGACGAGCAGTACTTC. Encoded protein: CASSHVPLGTGGDEQYF.